This T cell receptor beta chain was captured in a study of T-cell memory formation after mild COVID-19. Turning to the study itself: Clusters were largely donor specific. Study results and limitations: Some responding clones appeared in pre-infection memory, suggesting cross-reactive memory joined.

Details on this clonotype: Its matching antigen is unknown.

V shed 0 bases and J 5 bases; nucleotides not matched to a gene: 7. CDR1 MGHRA and CDR2 YSYEKL come from the germline V gene. CDR3 length: 18 amino acids. 5'RACE primed at constant segments yielded TCR alpha and TCR beta cDNA libraries bearing sample barcodes and UMIs. Each CDR3 protein is one row after TCRdb ran MiXCR on the 5' RACE reads. In the table there are some 310,000 distinct CDR3 sequences, 20% to 25% of which are singletons. The receptor was isolated from a man younger than 30 who had mild COVID-19 (a few samples of this study predate the infection). Cell type and time point are not known. The genes are TRBV4-1 and TRBJ2-3; 14 nucleotides match TRBD2. Sequenced: PBMCs or a T cell subset sorted from them (not recorded which). In DNA, the CDR3 is TGCGCCAGCAGCCAAGATAGAAGACTAGCGGGGGGGCAAGATACGCAGTATTTT. Translated, it gives CASSQDRRLAGGQDTQYF.